The 31 T cell receptor beta chains given below trace back to one sample, sequenced in a study of T cell changes during pregnancy in multiple sclerosis (dated by TCRdb to about 2019). Library creation used the immunoSEQ multiplex PCR assay. Entries here come from immuneACCESS through TCRdb and include only in-frame sequences with V and J called. Some clones fail to appear in such tables; in the studies checked, an unresolved V gene covers under half of the shortfall, and the cause of the remainder is unknown. The sample table shows over 80,000 clones, and approximately 90% are seen once. Clones ranked in the top ten supply around 0.76% of the sample. Sample: peripheral blood, taken in the second trimester of pregnancy. Receptor source: a female donor in good health, enrolled as a control in a pregnancy study.

The rearrangement links TRBV7-9 to TRBJ1-5; 7 bases are shared with TRBD1. Germline trimming cut 5 bases from V and 7 bases from J; bases unmatched to any gene: 11. The CDR3 runs to 15 residues. From germline, CDR1 is SEHNR and CDR2 FQNEAQ (reference sequence). CDR3: CASSTSRGLEQPQHF. DNA for the CDR3: TGTGCCAGCAGCACATCGAGGGGGCTTGAGCAGCCCCAGCATTTT.

The chain carries TRBV6-6 and TRBJ1-5, with D perhaps TRBD1 (5 bases). The V and J ends lost 0 bases and 5 bases respectively, with 8 bases between them. There are 14 residues in the CDR3. Germline CDR1 is MNHNY and CDR2 is SVGAGI (reference sequence). CDR3 nucleotides: TGTGCCAGCAGTTACTCCGGGGGACATCAGCCCCAGCATTTT. It specifies CASSYSGGHQPQHF.

This CDR3 is CASTTTGGHGANVLTF. The CDR3 region has the DNA TGTGCCAGTACTACGACAGGGGGACATGGGGCCAACGTCCTGACTTTC. The V call is TRBV19, the J call TRBJ2-6, with 9 bases that match TRBD1. The J segment lost 3 bases and the V segment lost 7 bases, leaving 7 bases of the junction unmatched. The germline V gene has CDR1 LNHDA and CDR2 SQIVND (reference sequence). The CDR3 contains 16 residues.

V usage is TRBV5-1 and J usage is TRBJ1-6; 11 nucleotides line up with TRBD1. Germline trimming cut 0 bases from V and 10 bases from J; bases unmatched to any gene: 15. Looked up from germline, CDR1 is SGHRS and CDR2 is YFSETQ. The CDR3 sequence is 19 residues long. As DNA, the CDR3 is TGCGCCAGCAGCTTGGCGTCTAGTATGGGACAGGGGGTAATCTCACCCCTCCACTTT. Translation gives CASSLASSMGQGVISPLHF.

This chain joins TRBV2 and TRBJ2-3, with TRBD2 identical over 7 bases. Germline V gives CDR1 SNHLY, CDR2 FYNNEI. Trimming removed 7 bases from V and 3 bases from J; junction bases left unmatched: 7. This CDR3 spans 14 amino acids. DNA for the CDR3: TGTGCCAGCAACCCGGGACTATCGACAGATACGCAGTATTTT. This encodes CASNPGLSTDTQYF.

The chain employs TRBV2 and TRBJ2-7; perhaps TRBD2 as D (6 bases). This CDR3 is built from 15 residues. The V end was cut by 4 bases, the J end by 2 bases, with 15 bases between. Looked up from germline, CDR1 is SNHLY and CDR2 is FYNNEI. In nucleotides, the CDR3 is TGTGCCAGCAGTGTTGATCCTAGCGCAACCTACGAGCAGTACTTC. Residues: CASSVDPSATYEQYF.

J is TRBJ2-1 and V is TRBV18; 8 positions match TRBD1. There are 15 residues in the CDR3. Trimming cost V 4 bases and J 1 base; bases outside gene matches: 3. CDR1 is KGHSH and CDR2 is LQKENI in the germline V gene. The chain's CDR3 is CASSLGQGSYNEQFF. CDR3 coding DNA: TGTGCCAGCTCACTCGGACAGGGATCCTACAATGAGCAGTTCTTC.

The J gene is TRBJ1-6, the V gene TRBV19, with D hard to call. Germline V gives CDR1 LNHDA, CDR2 SQIVND (reference sequence). The CDR3 sequence is 13 residues long. V gave up 3 bases and J gave up 8 bases, with 8 bases separating them. CDR3 sequence reads: CASSIPGYSPLHF. In DNA form, the CDR3 reads TGTGCCAGTAGTATTCCGGGGTATTCACCCCTCCACTTT.

The chain is built from TRBV30 and TRBJ2-3, with 8 bases aligning to TRBD2. V was clipped by 3 bases and J by 4 bases; unmatched bases: 6. CDR1 GTSNPN and CDR2 SVGIG come from the germline V gene (reference sequence). CDR3 size: 14 residues. The CDR3 protein is CAWRSSGTSDTQYF. As DNA, the CDR3 is TGTGCCTGGAGGAGTAGCGGGACCTCAGATACGCAGTATTTT.

The chain employs TRBV12-5 and TRBJ2-2, with D possibly TRBD1 on 6 matching bases. The CDR3 runs to 16 residues. The V gene's germline CDR1 is LGHNT and CDR2 FRNRAP. Trimming cost V 8 bases and J 3 bases, with 19 bases left between them. The chain's CDR3 is CASHPPGQEYTGELFF. For the CDR3, the DNA is TGTGCTAGTCACCCACCGGGACAAGAATACACCGGGGAGCTGTTTTTT.

The genes are TRBV27 and TRBJ2-7; a weak D match, TRBD1 (6 bases). The CDR3 covers 16 residues. The V end lost 5 bases, the J end lost 0 bases, and 17 bases lay between the germline ends. Germline-derived CDR1 and CDR2 are MNHEY and SMNVEV (reference sequence). CDR3 sequence reads: CASSPPPQGSSYEQYF. The CDR3 region has the DNA TGTGCCAGCAGTCCGCCCCCACAGGGTAGCTCCTACGAGCAGTACTTC.

This clone turned up a few times. The chain couples TRBV7-9 to TRBJ1-1; D uncertain. The V gene lost 2 bases and the J gene lost 2 bases, with 3 bases spanning the gap. This CDR3 region has 12 residues. Germline V gene lookup returns CDR1 SEHNR and CDR2 FQNEAQ (reference sequence). CDR3 sequence: CASSLSNTEAFF. CDR3 bases: TGTGCCAGCAGCTTAAGCAACACTGAAGCTTTCTTT.

This chain joins TRBV7-9 and TRBJ1-2; D gene ambiguous. Germline CDR1 and CDR2: SEHNR and FQNEAQ (reference sequence). CDR3 size: 13 residues. DNA of the CDR3: TGTGTTAGCGATGGCAGGCCAAACTATGGCTACACCTTC. Residues: CVSDGRPNYGYTF. The full variable domain, in which reference TRBV7-9 and TRBJ1-2 provide the parts outside the CDR3, is DTGVSQNPRHKITKRGQNVTFRCDPISEHNRLYWYRQTLGQGPEFLTYFQNEAQLEKSRLLSDRFSAERPKGSFSTLEIQRTEQGDSAMYLCVSDGRPNYGYTFGSGTRLTVV.

The V gene is TRBV18, the J gene TRBJ1-1; D is unresolved. Germline V gene sequence: CDR1 KGHSH, CDR2 LQKENI. The ends were cut back, 0 bases at V and 0 bases at J, with 11 bases in the middle. The CDR3 runs 16 residues. The CDR3 nucleotides read TGTGCCAGCTCACCACCGAGATCAGGCATGAACACTGAAGCTTTCTTT. It yields the protein CASSPPRSGMNTEAFF.

The chain carries TRBV19 and TRBJ2-7, with TRBD1 identical over 8 bases. With V trimmed by 6 bases and J by 3 bases, 10 bases remained unmatched. Germline lookup yields CDR1 LNHDA and CDR2 SQIVND (reference sequence). The CDR3 runs 15 residues. The CDR3 here is CASRGGGTGRYEQYF. The CDR3 region has the DNA TGTGCCAGTAGGGGGGGCGGGACAGGCCGCTACGAGCAGTACTTC.

The chain joins TRBV28 to TRBJ2-4, with TRBD2 identical over 8 bases. From germline, CDR1 is MDHEN and CDR2 SYDVKM. This CDR3 has 16 residues. Trimming cost V 6 bases and J 9 bases; bases outside gene matches: 16. The CDR3 spells CASRPGGTRSKSIQYF. Written as DNA, the CDR3 is TGTGCCAGCAGGCCGGGGGGGACACGATCTAAATCCATTCAGTACTTC.

The chain links TRBV6-6 to TRBJ1-2; D unresolved. V lost 2 bases, J lost 1 base, and 11 bases lay in between. The CDR3 has 15 residues. Germline assignment: CDR1 MNHNY and CDR2 SVGAGI (reference sequence). CDR3 nucleotides: TGTGCCAGCAGTTACGGCCTTGATGTTAACTATGGCTACACCTTC. It is translated as CASSYGLDVNYGYTF.

The genes are TRBV7-2 and TRBJ1-5; possibly TRBD1 for D (6 bases). This CDR3 is built from 14 residues. The ends were cut back, 5 bases at V and 7 bases at J, with 15 bases in the middle. CDR1 SGHTA and CDR2 FQGNSA come from the germline V gene. The CDR3 DNA sequence: TGTGCCAGCAGCCTGAAGGGGGTAGGGCAGCCCCAGCATTTT. This translates into CASSLKGVGQPQHF.

The chain recombines TRBV7-2 with TRBJ1-5, with 8 bases lining up with TRBD1. The germline V gene encodes CDR1 SGHTA and CDR2 FQGNSA. V lost 1 base, J lost 4 bases, and 12 bases stayed unmatched. There are 18 residues in the CDR3. The CDR3 here is CASSLEGQGARRNQPQHF. The CDR3, as DNA: TGTGCCAGCAGCTTAGAGGGGCAGGGGGCGAGGCGAAATCAGCCCCAGCATTTT.

This clone has a handful of counts. The CDR3 loop reads CASRDSGSPLHF. The CDR3 DNA reads TGTGCCAGCCGCGATTCAGGTTCACCCCTCCACTTT. The rearrangement joins TRBV6-5 to TRBJ1-6; D is ambiguous. Germline V gives CDR1 MNHEY, CDR2 SVGAGI. The CDR3 is made up of 12 amino acids. V was pared by 8 bases and J by 9 bases, with 11 bases between.

The chain couples TRBV10-3 to TRBJ2-1; 10 bases are shared with TRBD2. The germline gives CDR1 ENHRY, CDR2 SYGVKD. Trimming cost V 11 bases and J 0 bases; bases outside gene matches: 16. This CDR3 region has 18 residues. The CDR3 bases are TGTGCCCAGGGGACTAGCGATCGACTTAACTTCTCCTACAATGAGCAGTTCTTC. Translation: CAQGTSDRLNFSYNEQFF.

The rearrangement links TRBV18 to TRBJ2-3; D is possibly TRBD2 (5 bases). The germline V gene encodes CDR1 KGHSH and CDR2 LQKENI. The V end was cut by 4 bases, the J end by 1 base, with 9 bases between. The CDR3 extends over 14 amino acids. CDR3 nucleotide sequence: TGTGCCAGCTCACGAGGGCAGGGCACAGATACGCAGTATTTT. As protein: CASSRGQGTDTQYF. The full variable domain, in which reference TRBV18 and TRBJ2-3 provide the parts outside the CDR3, is NAGVMQNPRHLVRRRGQEARLRCSPMKGHSHVYWYRQLPEEGLKFMVYLQKENIIDESGMPKERFSAEFPKEGPSILRIQQVVRGDSAAYFCASSRGQGTDTQYFGPGTRLTVL.

The table lists this clone with a count of one. The rearrangement joins TRBV6-5 to TRBJ2-7; no reliable D call. Deletions cut 4 bases from V and 3 bases from J, with 10 bases between. This CDR3 region has 13 residues. Per germline, CDR1 MNHEY and CDR2 SVGAGI. The CDR3 region has the DNA TGTGCCAGCAGTTCCGACTTAATCTACGAGCAGTACTTC. Translation: CASSSDLIYEQYF.

The chain carries TRBV19 and TRBJ1-2; D unclear. CDR3 length equals 14 residues. Trimming took 5 bases from V and 4 from J, leaving 14 bases between them. CDR1 is LNHDA and CDR2 is SQIVND in the germline V gene (reference sequence). The CDR3 reads CASSATGPRYGYTF. CDR3 sequence (DNA): TGTGCCAGTAGTGCAACTGGTCCTCGCTATGGCTACACCTTC.

CDR3 in amino acids: CASSLGTGARGNYGYTF. The CDR3 DNA reads TGTGCCAGCAGTTTGGGGACCGGGGCCAGGGGTAACTATGGCTACACCTTC. The chain is built from TRBV28 and TRBJ1-2, with D maybe TRBD1 (6 bases). Germline CDR1 MDHEN, CDR2 SYDVKM. Trimming cost V 3 bases and J 1 base, with 18 bases left between them. CDR3 length: 17 amino acids.

This chain connects TRBV7-9 to TRBJ2-5, with TRBD1 matching over 7 bases. In germline, CDR1 is SEHNR, CDR2 FQNEAQ (reference sequence). Trimming removed 6 bases from V and 1 base from J; junction bases left unmatched: 11. The CDR3 covers 16 residues. This chain's CDR3 is CASRRPGQPFQETQYF. In DNA, the CDR3 is TGTGCCAGCAGGCGCCCGGGACAGCCATTCCAAGAGACCCAGTACTTC.

V usage is TRBV2 and J usage is TRBJ1-2; TRBD1 might be the D (5 bases). V lost 7 bases and J lost 6, with 15 bases in between. CDR3 size: 13 residues. Germline V lookup: CDR1 SNHLY, CDR2 FYNNEI. The CDR3 spells CASTFGQEDGYTF. In DNA form, the CDR3 reads TGTGCCAGCACCTTTGGACAAGAAGATGGCTACACCTTC.

Details on this clone: In the same sample, other DNA sequences code for this CDR3. The chain has TRBV20-1 and TRBJ2-7; D is possibly TRBD2 (6 bases). This CDR3 region has 11 residues. V shed 6 bases and J shed 4 bases, with 10 bases lying between them. Germline V lookup: CDR1 DFQATT, CDR2 SNEGSKA (reference sequence). The CDR3 nucleotides read TGCAGTGCCAGCCGGGGGTACGAGCAGTACTTC. Encoded protein: CSASRGYEQYF.

The chain is built from TRBV5-1 and TRBJ2-7; 7 bases match TRBD1. The CDR3 contains 14 residues. V dropped 0 bases and J dropped 6; count of bases not matched to a gene: 6. Per germline, CDR1 SGHRS and CDR2 YFSETQ. CDR3: CASSLGQGTGEQYF. CDR3 in DNA: TGCGCCAGCAGCTTGGGACAGGGAACAGGCGAGCAGTACTTC.

In DNA form, the CDR3 reads TGTGCCAGCAGCCCGACCGGGACAGGGTATGGCTACACCTTC. Translating gives CASSPTGTGYGYTF. The chain uses TRBV28 and TRBJ1-2; 9 bases agree with TRBD1. The V gene end was trimmed by 6 bases and the J gene end by 5 bases; junction bases not matched to a gene: 7. The CDR3 is made up of 14 amino acids. Germline CDR1 reads MDHEN; CDR2 reads SYDVKM.

V gene TRBV18 combines with J gene TRBJ1-4; TRBD1 matches at 7 bases. CDR1 KGHSH and CDR2 LQKENI come from the germline V gene. After removal of 3 bases from V and 2 bases from J, the junction contained 6 bases not matched to a gene. The length of the CDR3 is 16 residues. CDR3 protein: CASSPLDRATNEKLFF. CDR3 nucleotides: TGTGCCAGCTCACCGCTTGACAGGGCTACTAATGAAAAACTGTTTTTT.